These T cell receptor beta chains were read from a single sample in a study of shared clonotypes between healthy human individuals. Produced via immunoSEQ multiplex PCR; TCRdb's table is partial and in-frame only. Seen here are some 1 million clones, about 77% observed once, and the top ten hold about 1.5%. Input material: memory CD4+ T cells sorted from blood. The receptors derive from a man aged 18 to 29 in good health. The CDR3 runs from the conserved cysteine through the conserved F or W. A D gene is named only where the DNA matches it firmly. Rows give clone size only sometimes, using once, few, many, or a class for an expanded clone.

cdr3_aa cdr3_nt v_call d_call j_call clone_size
CASSPHGGTDTQYF TGCGCCAGCAGTCCCCACGGGGGGACAGATACGCAGTATTTT TRBV10-1 TRBD2 TRBJ2-3 few
CASNPAGGAQGDQYF TGCGCCAGCAACCCTGCCGGGGGGGCCCAAGGGGACCAGTACTTC TRBV5-1 TRBD2 TRBJ2-5 few
CASSVTSGSGNTIYF TGTGCCAGCAGCGTAACTTCGGGCTCTGGAAACACCATATATTTT TRBV11-2 NA TRBJ1-3 NA
CASSKSGLTYNEQFF TGTGCCAGCAGCAAGAGCGGGCTTACCTACAATGAGCAGTTCTTC TRBV9 NA TRBJ2-1 NA
CASSLDLTDEQYF TGTGCCAGCAGCTTAGATCTGACTGACGAGCAGTACTTC TRBV11-2 NA TRBJ2-7 NA
CASSNQGLAGGSYNEQFF TGTGCCAGTAGTAACCAGGGACTAGCGGGGGGTTCCTACAATGAGCAGTTCTTC TRBV19 TRBD2 TRBJ2-1 NA
CSVDGLAGESTDTQYF TGCAGCGTTGATGGGCTAGCGGGGGAGAGCACAGATACGCAGTATTTT TRBV29-1 TRBD2 TRBJ2-3 once
CASSEAWWDKNIQYF TGTGCCAGCAGTGAAGCGTGGTGGGACAAAAACATTCAGTACTTC TRBV6-1 NA TRBJ2-4 NA
CASSVEGSGDEQYF TGTGCCAGCAGCGTAGAGGGTAGCGGGGACGAGCAGTACTTC TRBV9 TRBD2 TRBJ2-7 NA
CASSGSVDRNSPLHF TGTGCCAGCAGCGGGAGCGTGGACAGAAATTCACCCCTCCACTTT TRBV9 NA TRBJ1-6 NA
CASSEPQGYEQYF TGCGCCAGCAGCGAACCCCAGGGTTACGAGCAGTACTTC TRBV5-1 NA TRBJ2-7 NA
CASSLGGNQETQYF TGTGCCAGCAGCTTGGGGGGCAACCAAGAGACCCAGTACTTC TRBV5-4 NA TRBJ2-5 NA
CASSQEPGSNYGYTF TGTGCCAGCAGCCAAGAACCAGGGTCTAACTATGGCTACACCTTC TRBV4-2 NA TRBJ1-2 few
CASRERQTGEQYF TGTGCCAGCAGGGAAAGACAGACGGGCGAGCAGTACTTC TRBV5-4 NA TRBJ2-7 few
CASTLTSGGQQETQYF TGTGCCAGCACCCTGACTAGCGGGGGACAACAAGAGACCCAGTACTTC TRBV28 TRBD2 TRBJ2-5 NA
CSAREGPVQFF TGCAGTGCTAGAGAGGGCCCGGTGCAGTTCTTC TRBV20-1 NA TRBJ2-1 NA
CSVETANTGELFF TGCAGCGTTGAGACAGCGAACACCGGGGAGCTGTTTTTT TRBV29-1 NA TRBJ2-2 NA
CAIRTGGGRNTGELFF TGTGCCATCAGGACAGGGGGCGGTCGTAACACCGGGGAGCTGTTTTTT TRBV10-3 TRBD1 TRBJ2-2 NA